The sequence of this T cell receptor beta chain was determined in a study of breast tumors, draining lymph nodes, adjacent tissues. Comments on this clonotype: Its specificity is unknown.

Overall study findings and caveats: Tumor TCR diversity was below lymph nodes but above nontumor tissue. Most tumor T cells seemingly derive from lymph node, then expand in tumor.

The germline CDR1 and CDR2 sequences are MNHNS and SASEGT. CDR3 length equals 16 residues. J lost 4 bases, V lost 7 bases, and 11 bases had no gene match. Samples came from axillary lymph nodes draining the breast cancer. TCRdb re-derived calls from the multiplex PCR reads in MiXCR, one entry per CDR3 protein. The top ten clones hold over 3% of a sample with some 130,000 distinct CDR3 sequences, roughly 21% of them seen once. The specimen was axillary lymph node tissue. This rearrangement joins TRBV6-1 to TRBJ1-2; TRBD1 agrees at 11 bases. The source of this sequence is a female donor with breast cancer. Some clones in this sample may be carry-over from other donors' samples. The DNA of the CDR3 is TGTGCCAGCATCCGGGACAGGGGGTCTTTTATCTATGGCTACACCTTC. Protein sequence: CASIRDRGSFIYGYTF.